This T cell receptor (beta chain) was identified in a study of T cells in Graves' hyperthyroidism and ophthalmopathy. Study findings and constraints: Blood also held most thyroid clonotypes expanded beyond 0.001.

Amplification of TCR beta CDR3 regions used RNA as the template. TCR CDR3 regions were first amplified by RT-PCR with HTBI primers. TCRdb re-called the multiplex PCR reads through MiXCR, storing one row per CDR3 protein. The sample carries 300,000 or so distinct CDR3 sequences, roughly 23% recorded once. This clonotype was found many times. Its specificity is not known. It was uncontrolled infection, other autoimmune disease, pregnancy or lactation that excluded patients. Diagnoses used clinical symptoms, serum thyroxine and TRAb, thyroid ultrasound and orbital computed tomography. The authors took PBMCs from 8 to 10 ml fresh peripheral blood. Germline V gene sequence: CDR1 SGHAT, CDR2 FQNNGV. V was clipped by 0 bases and J by 3 bases, with 11 bases between them. This CDR3 has 15 residues.

Sequencing was performed on blood. The sequence derives from a woman between 45 and 65 years old with Graves' hyperthyroidism. This chain links TRBV11-2 with TRBJ1-1; D is unclear. CDR3 region: CASSLDGLADTEAFF. CDR3 in DNA: TGTGCCAGCAGCTTAGATGGGTTGGCGGACACTGAAGCTTTCTTT.